Listed here are 15 T cell receptor beta chains from one sample, sequenced in a study of T-cell memory formation after mild COVID-19. TCRdb redid the calling of the 5' RACE reads with MiXCR, one entry per CDR3 protein. The profile covers roughly 450,000 distinct CDR3 sequences, with 15% to 20% appearing a single time and 9% to 15% taken by the ten largest. Sequencing was done on a sample of PBMCs or a T cell subset sorted from them (not recorded which). Receptors were obtained from an adult woman who had mild COVID-19 (a few samples of this study predate the infection). Cell type and time point are not known.

Ten or more counts support this clonotype. The rearrangement links TRBV11-2 to TRBJ2-3; TRBD2 aligns across 12 bases. The CDR3 totals 16 residues. Germline V gene lookup returns CDR1 SGHAT and CDR2 FQNNGV. The ends lost 3 bases at V and 4 bases at J; junction bases unmatched: 5. CDR3 amino acids: CASSFLAGGPSDTQYF. Written as DNA, the CDR3 is TGTGCCAGCAGCTTCCTAGCGGGAGGGCCCTCAGATACGCAGTATTTT.

This chain links TRBV6-1 with TRBJ2-7; D possibly corresponds to TRBD1 (6 bases). V was trimmed by 3 bases and J by 4 bases, leaving 10 bases between them. CDR3 length: 13 residues. Germline assignment: CDR1 MNHNS and CDR2 SASEGT. Here the CDR3 reads CASSEDRGYEQYF. CDR3 nucleotides: TGTGCCAGCAGTGAGGACAGAGGATACGAGCAGTACTTC.

The chain uses TRBV20-1 and TRBJ2-7; 10 bases align to TRBD1. Germline loops: CDR1 DFQATT, CDR2 SNEGSKA (reference sequence). Losses at the gene ends were 4 bases for V and 5 bases for J; bases not matched to a gene: 8. The CDR3 loop spans 14 amino acids. CDR3 nucleotide sequence: TGCAGTGCTACAACGGGACAGGGGCCCCACGAGCAGTACTTC. This gives the protein CSATTGQGPHEQYF.

The sample holds many counts of this clonotype. The V call is TRBV7-3, the J call TRBJ2-3; either TRBD1 or TRBD2 may supply D (5 bases each). The CDR3 is 13 amino acids. Germline CDR1 and CDR2: SGHTA and FQGTGA. V was cut by 5 bases and J by 4 bases, with 10 bases left in between. The CDR3 loop is CASSLRGPDTQYF. DNA for the CDR3: TGTGCCAGCAGCCTCCGGGGCCCAGATACGCAGTATTTT.

This clonotype was detected ten times or more. The J gene is TRBJ1-1, the V gene TRBV15, with no clear D. This CDR3 spans 15 amino acids. V was clipped by 0 bases and J by 6 bases, with 14 bases between them. Per germline, CDR1 LNHNV and CDR2 YYDKDF (reference sequence). CDR3 loop: CATSRDGSGWAEAFF. CDR3 DNA: TGTGCCACCAGCAGAGATGGAAGTGGATGGGCTGAAGCTTTCTTT.

The chain carries TRBV15 and TRBJ1-1; D not certain. V shed 1 base and J shed 0 bases, with 12 bases lying between them. Germline assignment: CDR1 LNHNV and CDR2 YYDKDF (reference sequence). The CDR3 loop spans 16 amino acids. The CDR3 DNA reads as TGTGCCACCAGCAGAGGTGGTCCACTGATGAACACTGAAGCTTTCTTT. Residues: CATSRGGPLMNTEAFF.

This clonotype was seen repeatedly, ten times or more. The V gene is TRBV4-1, the J gene TRBJ2-2; 8 nucleotides align to TRBD1. This CDR3 spans 18 amino acids. J lost 2 bases, V lost 0 bases, and 8 bases had no gene match. Per the germline V gene, CDR1 is MGHRA and CDR2 is YSYEKL. Written as DNA, the CDR3 is TGCGCCAGCAGCCAAGAAGTGCGACAGGGGTTAAACACCGGGGAGCTGTTTTTT. Translating it yields CASSQEVRQGLNTGELFF.

This chain links TRBV12-3 or TRBV12-4 with TRBJ2-5; 12 nucleotides agree with TRBD2. CDR3 length equals 15 residues. Trimming took 4 bases from V and 3 from J; bases not matched to a gene: 3. The CDR3 DNA follows: TGTGCCAGCAGTTCTTGGACTAGCGGGAAAGAGACCCAGTACTTC. This codes for CASSSWTSGKETQYF.

This clonotype occurred a few times. The chain employs TRBV5-1 and TRBJ2-3; no clear D. Germline CDR1 is SGHRS and CDR2 is YFSETQ. The CDR3 consists of 16 residues. Trimming removed 6 bases at V and 0 bases at J, with 17 bases between. The CDR3 DNA reads TGCGCCAGCAACCTCGTTTGGGCGGCTAGCACAGATACGCAGTATTTT. It specifies CASNLVWAASTDTQYF.

The V call is TRBV7-3, the J call TRBJ2-2; D might be TRBD2 (5 bases). Per germline, CDR1 SGHTA and CDR2 FQGTGA. V was cut by 7 bases and J by 3 bases, with 6 bases left in between. This CDR3 is built from 12 residues. CDR3 region: CASKGDTGELFF. The CDR3 nucleotides read TGTGCCAGCAAGGGAGACACCGGGGAGCTGTTTTTT.

This chain uses TRBV20-1 with TRBJ2-7; 8 bases fit TRBD1. Germline V CDR1 and CDR2: DFQATT, SNEGSKA (reference sequence). The CDR3 contains 12 residues. The V segment lost 6 bases and the J segment 3 bases; nucleotides outside the gene matches: 4. The CDR3 nucleotides are TGCAGTGCGGGCAGGGGGCGCTACGAGCAGTACTTC. Its translation is CSAGRGRYEQYF.

This sequence joins TRBV24-1 and TRBJ2-5; tentative D call: TRBD2 (5 bases). Germline V gene sequence: CDR1 KGHDR, CDR2 SFDVKD. The CDR3 totals 14 residues. The germline V and J ends were trimmed by 3 bases and 4 bases, with 11 bases remaining between them. In DNA, the CDR3 is TGTGCCACCAGTGATCTAACTAGTCCAGAGACCCAGTACTTC. Translated, it gives CATSDLTSPETQYF.

The CDR3 nucleotides are TGCGCCAGCAGCTTGGGGGGTGTGAGAGGGGCCGGTGAGCAGTTCTTC. It is translated as CASSLGGVRGAGEQFF. The chain joins TRBV5-1 to TRBJ2-1; D may correspond to TRBD1 or TRBD2 (5 bases each). The germline V gene has CDR1 SGHRS and CDR2 YFSETQ. The ends were cut back, 0 bases at V and 9 bases at J, with 19 bases in the middle. This CDR3 region has 16 residues. The full variable domain, in which reference TRBV5-1 and TRBJ2-1 provide the parts outside the CDR3, is KAGVTQTPRYLIKTRGQQVTLSCSPISGHRSVSWYQQTPGQGLQFLFEYFSETQRNKGNFPGRFSGRQFSNSRSEMNVSTLELGDSALYLCASSLGGVRGAGEQFFGPGTRLTVL.

This sequence joins TRBV7-3 and TRBJ2-7, with a weak D call TRBD2 (5 bases). Germline V gene sequence: CDR1 SGHTA, CDR2 FQGTGA. CDR3 length: 13 amino acids. The V end lost 4 bases, the J end lost 5 bases, and 12 bases lay between the germline ends. CDR3 sequence reads: CASSSVLVHEQYF. The CDR3 DNA reads as TGTGCCAGCAGCTCCGTACTAGTCCACGAGCAGTACTTC.

The gene calls are TRBV5-1 and TRBJ2-5; a weak D match, TRBD1 (5 bases). With 1 base removed from V and 4 bases from J, the gap between germline ends came to 14 bases. The CDR3 is made up of 15 amino acids. The germline V gene has CDR1 SGHRS and CDR2 YFSETQ. This CDR3 reads CASSLMQGQGETQYF. The CDR3 coding sequence is TGCGCCAGCAGCTTGATGCAGGGCCAGGGAGAGACCCAGTACTTC.